These 24 T cell receptor beta chains share one sample of origin, sequenced in a study of T cell repertoires in cytomegalovirus infection. No antigen is known for these receptors. TCRdb used MiXCR to reprocess the reads, holding one entry per CDR3 protein. The data contain about 470,000 distinct CDR3 sequences, roughly 46% of them singletons. The material was cultured PBMCs, obtained from culture after CMV antigen stimulation. The source is a human donor in good health (CMV status not recorded). Some clones in this sample may be carry-over from other donors' samples.

This chain uses TRBV6-2 or TRBV6-3 with TRBJ2-7, with D perhaps being TRBD1 or TRBD2 (7 bases each). The CDR3 is 16 amino acids. CDR1 and CDR2 (germline): MNHEY, SVGEGT. V was trimmed by 6 bases and J by 1 base, leaving 19 bases between them. This CDR3 is CASSRIRQGGSYEQYF. CDR3 nucleotide sequence: TGTGCCAGCAGCAGAATACGACAGGGAGGGTCCTACGAGCAGTACTTC.

The genes are TRBV10-2 and TRBJ2-5; 10 nucleotides align to TRBD2. Looked up from germline, CDR1 is WSHSY and CDR2 is SAAADI. The ends lost 0 bases at V and 5 bases at J; junction bases unmatched: 3. This CDR3 spans 15 amino acids. CDR3 nucleotides: TGCGCCAGCAGTGAGTCACGGGGACTAGCGGAGACCCAGTACTTC. Translating gives CASSESRGLAETQYF.

This sequence joins TRBV7-2 and TRBJ2-6; D not certain. With 5 bases removed from V and 1 base from J, the gap between germline ends came to 9 bases. CDR3 length: 15 amino acids. From germline, CDR1 is SGHTA and CDR2 FQGNSA. The CDR3 region is CASSPGDSGANVLTF. The CDR3 nucleotides are TGTGCCAGCAGCCCTGGAGATTCTGGGGCCAACGTCCTGACTTTC.

The chain employs TRBV19 and TRBJ1-6, with D perhaps TRBD1 (6 bases). V dropped 7 bases and J dropped 9 bases, with 13 bases sitting between them. The CDR3 runs to 13 residues. Germline V gives CDR1 LNHDA, CDR2 SQIVND (reference sequence). This CDR3 is CASTGGYGSPLHF. The DNA of the CDR3 is TGTGCCAGTACCGGGGGCTACGGTTCACCCCTCCACTTT.

The CDR3 coding sequence is TGTGCCAGCACTAGGAGCGCCCTAGCTAACTATGGCTACACCTTC. It codes for CASTRSALANYGYTF. This sequence joins TRBV6-1 and TRBJ1-2; D is ambiguous. Between the trimmed V and J ends, which lost 7 bases and 0 bases, there was a span of 15 bases. Per the germline V gene, CDR1 is MNHNS and CDR2 is SASEGT. The CDR3 sequence is 15 residues long.

The CDR3 reads CASSLSQLTGTKRTDTQYF. In DNA, the CDR3 is TGTGCCAGCAGCTTAAGTCAGCTTACCGGGACAAAGAGAACAGATACGCAGTATTTT. This chain links TRBV7-2 with TRBJ2-3, with TRBD1 as a possible D gene (6 bases). The CDR3 contains 19 residues. V lost 2 bases to trimming and J lost 3 bases, with 24 bases between them. CDR1 and CDR2 (germline): SGHTA, FQGNSA.

The genes are TRBV5-6 and TRBJ1-4; TRBD1 matches 8 bases. The germline V gene encodes CDR1 SGHDT and CDR2 YYEEEE. V shed 4 bases and J 4 bases; nucleotides not matched to a gene: 3. The CDR3 covers 14 residues. The CDR3 nucleotides read TGTGCCAGCAGCCAGGGACAGGTTAATGAAAAACTGTTTTTT. As protein: CASSQGQVNEKLFF.

This clonotype was observed a handful of times. V gene TRBV11-2 combines with J gene TRBJ1-3; D unresolved. The CDR3 runs to 14 residues. Germline assignment: CDR1 SGHAT and CDR2 FQNNGV. The V gene lost 5 bases and the J gene lost 9 bases, with 17 bases spanning the gap. In nucleotides, the CDR3 is TGTGCCAGCAGCCCCGCCGGCAGCTCGGTCACCATATATTTT. It yields the protein CASSPAGSSVTIYF.

This chain uses TRBV7-6 with TRBJ2-6, with D possibly TRBD2 on 6 matching bases. The germline CDR1 and CDR2 sequences are SGHVS and FNYEAQ. V was shortened by 5 bases and J by 0 bases, with 23 bases between the two germline ends. The CDR3 has 20 amino acids. CDR3 in amino acids: CASSLPRRIGGPSGANVLTF. The CDR3 region has the DNA TGTGCCAGCAGCCTACCGCGCCGAATCGGGGGTCCCTCTGGGGCCAACGTCCTGACTTTC.

This clonotype was seen repeatedly, ten times or more. This rearrangement joins TRBV7-8 to TRBJ2-3; TRBD2 agrees at 14 bases. The trim removed 6 bases at V and 0 bases at J, leaving 5 bases unmatched. Germline CDR1 is SGHVS and CDR2 is FQNEAQ. The CDR3 sequence is 17 residues long. CDR3 bases: TGTGCCAGCAGTTATGGGACTAGCGGGGGAAGCACAGATACGCAGTATTTT. Translating it yields CASSYGTSGGSTDTQYF.

The chain is built from TRBV19 and TRBJ2-1; 8 bases align to TRBD2. The CDR3 loop spans 18 amino acids. CDR1 and CDR2 (germline): LNHDA, SQIVND (reference sequence). Germline trimming cut 3 bases from V and 0 bases from J; bases unmatched to any gene: 10. The CDR3 is CASSIMAGGPSSYNEQFF. CDR3 DNA: TGTGCCAGTAGTATCATGGCGGGAGGCCCTAGCTCCTACAATGAGCAGTTCTTC.

This clonotype was found a few times. V usage is TRBV10-3 and J usage is TRBJ2-1; 7 nucleotides match TRBD2. V shed 3 bases and J 2 bases; nucleotides not matched to a gene: 13. Per germline, CDR1 ENHRY and CDR2 SYGVKD. The CDR3 is 18 amino acids. DNA of the CDR3: TGTGCCATCAGTGACGTCGGGGGTAGCGGGCATACCTACAATGAGCAGTTCTTC. As protein: CAISDVGGSGHTYNEQFF.

This clonotype occurred a few times. This rearrangement joins TRBV12-3 or TRBV12-4 to TRBJ2-3, with 11 bases aligning to TRBD2. The CDR3 extends over 15 amino acids. Trimming removed 6 bases from V and 4 bases from J; junction bases left unmatched: 6. CDR3 sequence: CASSVTSGGADTQYF. The CDR3 DNA reads TGTGCCAGCAGCGTTACTAGCGGGGGAGCAGATACGCAGTATTTT.

This clonotype has more than one count but fewer than ten. V gene TRBV7-2 combines with J gene TRBJ2-1; D is ambiguous. V lost 4 bases and J 9 bases, leaving 13 bases between the germline ends. CDR1 SGHTA and CDR2 FQGNSA come from the germline V gene. CDR3 length: 13 amino acids. The CDR3, as DNA: TGTGCCAGCAGCTCTTACGTCCCAGGTGAGCAGTTCTTC. As protein: CASSSYVPGEQFF.

Many counts were recorded for this clonotype. The rearrangement links TRBV7-2 to TRBJ2-5; no firm D call. V was cut by 5 bases and J by 5 bases, with 9 bases left in between. The CDR3 has 12 residues. Germline assignment: CDR1 SGHTA and CDR2 FQGNSA. The CDR3 region is CASSPTRETQYF. CDR3 coding DNA: TGTGCCAGCAGCCCTACACGGGAGACCCAGTACTTC. The entire variable domain, with the rest obtained from reference TRBV7-2 and TRBJ2-5, is as follows: GAGVSQSPSNKVTEKGKDVELRCDPISGHTALYWYRQSLGQGLEFLIYFQGNSAPDKSGLPSDRFSAERTGGSVSTLTIQRTQQEDSAVYLCASSPTRETQYFGPGTRLLVL.

This clonotype was seen only a few times. The rearrangement uses TRBV5-6 and TRBJ1-2; 9 bases match TRBD1. The CDR3 totals 17 residues. Looked up from germline, CDR1 is SGHDT and CDR2 is YYEEEE. Trimming at V came to 2 bases and at J to 0 bases, leaving 8 bases not matched to a gene. CDR3 nucleotides: TGTGCCAGCAGCTTACCCGGGACAGGGATGACTAACTATGGCTACACCTTC. The encoded protein is CASSLPGTGMTNYGYTF.

The chain joins TRBV7-2 to TRBJ2-1, with 8 bases lining up with TRBD2. Losses at the gene ends were 8 bases for V and 8 bases for J; bases not matched to a gene: 17. The CDR3 is 16 residues long. The germline CDR1 and CDR2 sequences are SGHTA and FQGNSA. The CDR3: CASWSGRGGCKYEQFF. The DNA for the CDR3 is TGTGCCAGCTGGTCGGGTCGGGGGGGCTGTAAGTATGAGCAGTTCTTC.

The chain joins TRBV6-1 to TRBJ2-3; 9 bases agree with TRBD1. With V trimmed by 7 bases and J by 1 base, 6 bases remained unmatched. CDR1 is MNHNS and CDR2 is SASEGT in the germline V gene. This CDR3 is built from 15 residues. CDR3 protein: CASILTGGRTDTQYF. The CDR3 DNA sequence: TGTGCCAGCATTTTGACAGGGGGACGCACAGATACGCAGTATTTT.

This clonotype was counted between two and nine times. Written as DNA, the CDR3 is TGTGCCAGCAGTTGGGGATACTCAAATTCACCCCTCCACTTT. The encoded protein is CASSWGYSNSPLHF. This chain uses TRBV28 with TRBJ1-6; D unclear. The CDR3 sequence is 14 residues long. Trimming took off 4 bases at V and 7 bases at J, with 11 bases between the two ends. The germline gives CDR1 MDHEN, CDR2 SYDVKM.

The chain has TRBV12-3 or TRBV12-4 and TRBJ1-4, with a possible D match to TRBD1 (6 bases). V lost 1 base and J lost 7, with 16 bases in between. The CDR3 totals 16 residues. CDR3 sequence: CASSLGTVLSGEKLFF. DNA for the CDR3: TGTGCCAGCAGTTTAGGGACAGTGTTATCGGGTGAAAAACTGTTTTTT.

The chain employs TRBV12-3 or TRBV12-4 and TRBJ2-7; D is undetermined. Trimming left V 1 base short and J 6 bases short, with 13 bases between. The CDR3 consists of 14 residues. The CDR3 DNA is TGTGCCAGCAGTTTAGTACCGCGCGTGTCCGAGCAGTACTTC. Translation gives CASSLVPRVSEQYF.

This rearrangement joins TRBV15 to TRBJ2-5; 7 positions agree with TRBD1. CDR3 length: 15 amino acids. Germline V lookup: CDR1 LNHNV, CDR2 YYDKDF (reference sequence). The ends lost 1 base at V and 1 base at J; junction bases unmatched: 3. The CDR3 loop is CATSRGGTVQETQYF. The CDR3 coding sequence is TGTGCCACCAGCAGAGGGGGGACAGTCCAAGAGACCCAGTACTTC. The full variable domain, with the rest looked up from reference TRBV15 and TRBJ2-5, is DAMVIQNPRYQVTQFGKPVTLSCSQTLNHNVMYWYQQKSSQAPKLLFHYYDKDFNNEADTPDNFQSRRPNTSFCFLDIRSPGLGDTAMYLCATSRGGTVQETQYFGPGTRLLVL.

This clonotype occurred a few times. This chain joins TRBV6-1 and TRBJ1-2; D gene ambiguous. The CDR3 runs to 15 residues. Trimming left V 6 bases short and J 7 bases short, with 21 bases between. Per the germline V gene, CDR1 is MNHNS and CDR2 is SASEGT. As DNA, the CDR3 is TGTGCCAGCAGAGAAACCCGGTCGGGGTGGAGTGGCTACACCTTC. Translated: CASRETRSGWSGYTF.

This clonotype was seen more than once but under ten times. The chain couples TRBV7-4 to TRBJ2-1, with unresolved D. The ends were cut back, 0 bases at V and 7 bases at J, with 7 bases in the middle. This CDR3 is 13 amino acids long. Per the germline V gene, CDR1 is SGHVT and CDR2 is SQSDAQ. This CDR3 reads CASSLAARNEQFF. CDR3 sequence (DNA): TGTGCCAGCAGCTTAGCTGCGAGAAATGAGCAGTTCTTC.